The 30 T cell receptor beta chains listed next were all sequenced from one sample in a study of spatial heterogeneity in lung cancer. Documented time point: sample taken at primary tumor resection. The sequenced material consisted of unsorted whole RNA from tumor, nontumor lung or frozen PBMC. TCRdb called the 5' RACE reads again in MiXCR, with one record for every CDR3 protein. The repertoire consists of about 92,000 distinct CDR3 sequences, with 9.5% to 15% occurring once and the leading ten covering more than 40%. The sample was PBMCs, taken at surgery. All receptors derive from a male donor with early-stage non-small cell lung cancer.

Only a few counts were recorded for this clonotype. The chain combines TRBV5-1 with TRBJ2-3; 7 bases map to TRBD1. Germline V gene sequence: CDR1 SGHRS, CDR2 YFSETQ. Trimming took 4 bases from V and 6 from J; bases not matched to a gene: 17. The CDR3 runs to 17 residues. The CDR3, as DNA: TGCGCCAGCAGCAACCCGGACAGGTCCCCTTATGGGGATACGCAGTATTTT. This sequence encodes CASSNPDRSPYGDTQYF.

The CDR3 sequence: CASSFFRGTDTQYF. As DNA, the CDR3 is TGTGCCAGCAGCTTCTTCAGGGGCACAGATACGCAGTATTTT. V gene TRBV13 combines with J gene TRBJ2-3, with D perhaps matching TRBD1 (5 bases). Trimming left V 3 bases short and J 1 base short, with 8 bases between. This CDR3 spans 14 amino acids. Germline V gives CDR1 PRHDT, CDR2 FYEKMQ (reference sequence).

Only a few counts were recorded for this clonotype. This chain links TRBV11-1 with TRBJ2-7; TRBD1 aligns across 7 bases. The germline V gene encodes CDR1 SGHAT and CDR2 FQDESV (reference sequence). The trim removed 1 base at V and 4 bases at J, leaving 4 bases unmatched. This CDR3 region has 14 residues. CDR3 region: CASSLVGTAYEQYF. As DNA, the CDR3 is TGTGCCAGCAGCTTAGTGGGGACAGCGTACGAGCAGTACTTC.

This clonotype was observed a handful of times. The V call is TRBV6-2 or TRBV6-3, the J call TRBJ2-7; D might be TRBD1 (5 bases). CDR3 size: 17 residues. Per the germline V gene, CDR1 is MNHEY and CDR2 is SVGEGT. Trimming cost V 2 bases and J 5 bases, with 22 bases left between them. The CDR3 loop reads CASSYLGPKQYSHEQYF. In DNA form, the CDR3 reads TGTGCCAGCAGTTACCTGGGGCCTAAGCAGTACAGTCACGAGCAGTACTTC.

This clonotype was counted only a few times. The chain uses TRBV20-1 and TRBJ2-3; TRBD2 matches 9 bases. Trimming removed 2 bases from V and 3 bases from J; junction bases left unmatched: 6. In germline, CDR1 is DFQATT, CDR2 SNEGSKA (reference sequence). CDR3 length: 15 residues. The CDR3, as DNA: TGCAGTGCTAGACCCTGGCTAGCGGGAACAGATACGCAGTATTTT. It encodes CSARPWLAGTDTQYF.

The sample holds a few counts of this clonotype. The rearrangement joins TRBV6-2 or TRBV6-3 to TRBJ2-2; D remains ambiguous. V shed 0 bases and J shed 6 bases, with 5 bases lying between them. The CDR3 runs 13 residues. The germline CDR1 and CDR2 sequences are MNHEY and SVGEGT. The CDR3 sequence: CASSYSLPGELFF. CDR3 bases: TGTGCCAGCAGTTACTCGTTGCCCGGGGAGCTGTTTTTT.

This clonotype was observed a few times. The chain carries TRBV2 and TRBJ2-7, with 9 bases aligning to TRBD1. From germline, CDR1 is SNHLY and CDR2 FYNNEI. This CDR3 has 14 amino acids. The J segment lost 5 bases and the V segment lost 6 bases, leaving 8 bases of the junction unmatched. Here the CDR3 reads CASRALRDRDEQYF. The CDR3, as DNA: TGTGCCAGCAGGGCCCTCCGGGACAGGGACGAGCAGTACTTC.

The chain combines TRBV12-3 or TRBV12-4 with TRBJ1-1; D ambiguous. V was clipped by 0 bases and J by 0 bases, with 5 bases between them. CDR3 length equals 14 residues. The CDR3 sequence: CASSLAHLNTEAFF. The CDR3 DNA is TGTGCCAGCAGTTTAGCCCACTTGAACACTGAAGCTTTCTTT.

The gene calls are TRBV23-1 and TRBJ2-3; 8 bases agree with TRBD1. TRBV23-1 is an ORF, and what it does is uncertain. With 3 bases clipped from V and 7 bases from J, the junction kept 15 bases outside the gene matches. The CDR3 extends over 17 amino acids. In DNA form, the CDR3 reads TGCGCCAGCAGTCAGCCTCACGGGGGACAGGACTTACATACGCAGTATTTT. It yields the protein CASSQPHGGQDLHTQYF.

This clonotype has a count of ten or more. This chain connects TRBV29-1 to TRBJ2-7; 10 nucleotides match TRBD1. Losses at the gene ends were 3 bases for V and 5 bases for J; bases not matched to a gene: 4. The CDR3 runs to 13 residues. The germline V gene has CDR1 SQVTM and CDR2 ANQGSEA. As DNA, the CDR3 is TGCAGCGTTGAGGGACAGGGGATTAACGAGCAGTACTTC. Its translation is CSVEGQGINEQYF.

This clonotype was recorded at least ten times. V is TRBV20-1 and J is TRBJ2-1; 9 nucleotides align to TRBD2. V shed 3 bases, J shed 6 bases, and the junction held 6 bases outside the gene matches. There are 14 residues in the CDR3. CDR1 and CDR2 from the germline V gene are DFQATT and SNEGSKA (reference sequence). CDR3 region: CSASLPSGINEQFF. CDR3 nucleotides: TGCAGTGCTAGTTTGCCTAGCGGGATCAATGAGCAGTTCTTC.

The chain has TRBV18 and TRBJ2-1; D is perhaps TRBD1 (5 bases). CDR1 is KGHSH and CDR2 is LQKENI in the germline V gene. This CDR3 is 14 amino acids long. V was cut by 3 bases and J by 1 base, with 7 bases left in between. CDR3: CASSPDRSYNEQFF. The CDR3 coding sequence is TGTGCCAGCTCACCCGACAGATCCTACAATGAGCAGTTCTTC.

Many counts were recorded for this clonotype. The gene calls are TRBV3-1 and TRBJ1-5, with D perhaps matching TRBD1 (6 bases). V shed 0 bases and J shed 6 bases, with 6 bases lying between them. Germline V gives CDR1 LGHDT, CDR2 YNNKEL (reference sequence). The CDR3 extends over 13 amino acids. Here the CDR3 reads CASSQDRGQPQHF. As DNA, the CDR3 is TGTGCCAGCAGCCAAGACAGGGGTCAGCCCCAGCATTTT.

This clonotype appeared a few times. The chain combines TRBV12-3 or TRBV12-4 with TRBJ1-1, with D hard to call. V was trimmed by 6 bases and J by 6 bases, leaving 17 bases between them. This CDR3 is 14 amino acids long. CDR3 nucleotides: TGTGCCAGCAGGAAAGATGGAGGGAGGCCTGAAGCTTTCTTT. Amino acids: CASRKDGGRPEAFF.

This clonotype came up many times. The V call is TRBV4-1, the J call TRBJ1-2, with TRBD1 matching 7 bases. Germline loops: CDR1 MGHRA, CDR2 YSYEKL. CDR3 size: 14 residues. V shed 1 base, J shed 3 bases, and the junction held 2 bases outside the gene matches. CDR3 in amino acids: CASSQATGHYGYTF. CDR3 DNA: TGCGCCAGCAGCCAAGCGACAGGGCACTATGGCTACACCTTC.

This clonotype has a count of ten or more. The chain carries TRBV7-2 and TRBJ2-3; TRBD2 matches at 9 bases. Germline CDR1 reads SGHTA; CDR2 reads FQGNSA. The CDR3 has 15 residues. After removal of 5 bases from V and 3 bases from J, the junction contained 6 bases not matched to a gene. CDR3 region: CASSRLAAHTDTQYF. The CDR3 DNA follows: TGTGCCAGCAGCAGACTAGCGGCTCATACAGATACGCAGTATTTT.

This clonotype was counted only a few times. The chain carries TRBV5-1 and TRBJ2-1; TRBD2 is a possible D gene (6 bases). Trimming left V 3 bases short and J 5 bases short, with 24 bases between. CDR3 length: 18 amino acids. Per the germline V gene, CDR1 is SGHRS and CDR2 is YFSETQ. DNA of the CDR3: TGCGCCAGCAGCTCCACCGCGGGGTCGAGATTTGTCCACAATGAGCAGTTCTTC. Protein: CASSSTAGSRFVHNEQFF.

V is TRBV4-2 and J is TRBJ2-5; possibly TRBD2 for D (5 bases). The CDR3 totals 13 residues. Germline CDR1 and CDR2: LGHNA and YNFKEQ. Between the trimmed V and J ends, which lost 2 bases and 4 bases, there was a span of 8 bases. The CDR3 reads CASSQNEGETQYF. CDR3 coding DNA: TGTGCCAGCAGCCAAAACGAGGGAGAGACCCAGTACTTC.

The J gene is TRBJ1-2, the V gene TRBV11-2; TRBD1 is a possible D gene (6 bases). Trimming pared 5 bases from V and 4 bases from J, leaving 17 bases between. CDR1 SGHAT and CDR2 FQNNGV come from the germline V gene. The CDR3 extends over 15 amino acids. CDR3 sequence (DNA): TGTGCCAGCAGCCCATCAGGGGCCCTAATCTATGGCTACACCTTC. This translates into CASSPSGALIYGYTF.

This clonotype was observed many times. J is TRBJ2-1 and V is TRBV27, with TRBD1 matching 7 bases. The CDR3 length is 15 residues. V dropped 5 bases and J dropped 1; count of bases not matched to a gene: 5. From germline, CDR1 is MNHEY and CDR2 SMNVEV (reference sequence). For the CDR3, the DNA is TGTGCCAGCAGTCCCCGACAGGGTTCCTACAATGAGCAGTTCTTC. The encoded protein is CASSPRQGSYNEQFF.

This clonotype was found many times. The genes are TRBV12-3 or TRBV12-4 and TRBJ2-7; no reliable D call. CDR3 length: 13 amino acids. The V gene lost 5 bases and the J gene lost 2 bases, with 10 bases spanning the gap. The CDR3 DNA is TGTGCCAGCAGTCCACGACGCCCCTACGAGCAGTACTTC. Translating it yields CASSPRRPYEQYF.

This clonotype occurred many times. The CDR3: CASSRGTGRDTGELFF. The CDR3 DNA is TGTGCCAGCAGCCGAGGGACAGGGAGAGACACCGGGGAGCTGTTTTTT. The chain joins TRBV12-3 or TRBV12-4 to TRBJ2-2; 9 nucleotides align to TRBD1. The V gene end was trimmed by 6 bases and the J gene end by 3 bases; junction bases not matched to a gene: 8. The length of the CDR3 is 16 residues.

V is TRBV20-1 and J is TRBJ1-5; no clear D gene. The germline CDR1 and CDR2 sequences are DFQATT and SNEGSKA (reference sequence). The germline V and J ends were trimmed by 5 bases and 4 bases, with 12 bases remaining between them. The CDR3 has 13 residues. CDR3 sequence reads: CSAPRTGNQPQHF. The CDR3 DNA reads TGCAGTGCTCCCCGGACGGGGAATCAGCCCCAGCATTTT.

This clonotype has a single count. The chain's CDR3 is CSAEDRASGDTQYF. CDR3 nucleotides: TGCAGTGCAGAAGACAGGGCCAGCGGAGATACGCAGTATTTT. This chain connects TRBV20-1 to TRBJ2-3, with 7 bases fitting TRBD1. V shed 6 bases and J 5 bases; nucleotides not matched to a gene: 11. Germline CDR1 DFQATT, CDR2 SNEGSKA (reference sequence). This CDR3 has 14 amino acids.

On this clonotype itself: A clone one base away is much larger, so this may be a read error. This chain connects TRBV6-4 to TRBJ2-3; D tentatively reads TRBD1 or TRBD2 (5 bases each). Between the trimmed V and J ends, which lost 4 bases and 5 bases, there was a span of 10 bases. The CDR3 extends over 13 amino acids. The germline CDR1 and CDR2 sequences are MRHNA and SNTAGT. The CDR3: CASSVGTEDTQYF. The CDR3 DNA sequence: TGTGCCAGCAGTGTGGGGACGGAAGATACGCAGTATTTT.

The table lists this clonotype with a few counts. This chain joins TRBV5-4 and TRBJ2-5, with 9 nucleotides matching TRBD2. The CDR3 loop spans 17 amino acids. V dropped 3 bases and J dropped 4; count of bases not matched to a gene: 13. Germline V gives CDR1 SGHNT, CDR2 YYREEE (reference sequence). CDR3 sequence reads: CASSWGGQREVVETQYF. CDR3 DNA: TGTGCCAGCAGCTGGGGGGGGCAGCGGGAGGTGGTAGAGACCCAGTACTTC.

The chain combines TRBV20-1 with TRBJ1-2; 10 bases are a match to TRBD1. This CDR3 contains 12 residues. CDR1 DFQATT and CDR2 SNEGSKA come from the germline V gene (reference sequence). Trimming cost V 5 bases and J 13 bases; bases outside gene matches: 10. CDR3 DNA sequence: TGCAGTGCTGGACGAGACAGGGGGCGATCCACCTTC. This gives the protein CSAGRDRGRSTF.

In its sample, this clonotype was seen a few times. This chain joins TRBV5-1 and TRBJ2-3, with D unresolved. The CDR3 is 14 residues long. The germline V gene encodes CDR1 SGHRS and CDR2 YFSETQ. V was cut by 0 bases and J by 0 bases, with 5 bases left in between. The CDR3 DNA sequence: TGCGCCAGCAGCTTGGGGCTTAGCACAGATACGCAGTATTTT. This encodes CASSLGLSTDTQYF.

This clonotype was counted only a few times. The chain joins TRBV7-2 to TRBJ2-7; perhaps TRBD2 as D (7 bases). The CDR3 has 14 amino acids. V lost 6 bases and J 6 bases, leaving 18 bases between the germline ends. Germline CDR1 and CDR2: SGHTA and FQGNSA. CDR3 sequence reads: CASRPQRGGGEQYF. The CDR3 DNA is TGTGCCAGCAGGCCCCAAAGGGGGGGTGGCGAGCAGTACTTC.

This clonotype came up a few times. V and J are TRBV7-2 and TRBJ2-4; a weak D match, TRBD1 (5 bases). The V gene's germline CDR1 is SGHTA and CDR2 FQGNSA. V lost 1 base and J lost 6, with 13 bases in between. The CDR3 has 15 residues. CDR3 region: CASSLEGRDTNIQYF. DNA for the CDR3: TGTGCCAGCAGCTTAGAAGGCAGGGATACAAACATTCAGTACTTC.